The next 25 T cell receptor beta chains were all read from a single sample in a study of blood T cell repertoires in COVID-19. Repertoires were generated with immunoSEQ multiplex PCR, while TCRdb's copy carries only in-frame clones and drops some. Of about 88,000 clones listed, roughly 90% are singletons. Sequencing input: peripheral blood. The receptor set was obtained from a man aged 60 to 75 with acute or convalescent COVID-19.

This clone has more than one count but fewer than ten. For the CDR3, the DNA is TGTGCCAGCAGTCGGGATGGCCCAGATACGCAGTATTTT. Amino acid sequence: CASSRDGPDTQYF. The J gene is TRBJ2-3, the V gene TRBV9, with D possibly being TRBD2 (5 bases). The CDR3 runs to 13 residues. Germline V gene lookup returns CDR1 SGDLS and CDR2 YYNGEE. V was trimmed by 5 bases and J by 4 bases, leaving 11 bases between them.

This clone was seen a single time. This chain uses TRBV28 with TRBJ1-2; D call uncertain. The V and J ends lost 2 bases and 7 bases respectively, with 20 bases between them. The CDR3 extends over 16 amino acids. The germline V gene has CDR1 MDHEN and CDR2 SYDVKM. The CDR3 spells CASSLRGFIRHVGYTF. In DNA, the CDR3 is TGTGCCAGCAGTTTACGGGGATTTATTCGACACGTTGGCTACACCTTC.

The J gene is TRBJ1-4, the V gene TRBV27; the match to TRBD1 covers 12 bases. V shed 2 bases and J 2 bases; nucleotides not matched to a gene: 3. The germline V gene has CDR1 MNHEY and CDR2 SMNVEV (reference sequence). The CDR3 spans 17 residues. The CDR3 DNA is TGTGCCAGCAGTTTAGGGACAGGGGGCTTGACTAATGAAAAACTGTTTTTT. It specifies CASSLGTGGLTNEKLFF.

The V gene is TRBV9, the J gene TRBJ2-1, with a tentative D call TRBD1 (5 bases). Germline loops: CDR1 SGDLS, CDR2 YYNGEE. CDR3 size: 15 residues. V was shortened by 0 bases and J by 7 bases, with 14 bases between the two germline ends. The CDR3 bases are TGTGCCAGCAGCGTAGGTACAGGTCTAGGGAATGAGCAGTTCTTC. It is translated as CASSVGTGLGNEQFF.

This chain links TRBV11-2 with TRBJ2-1; D gene uncertain. V gave up 4 bases and J gave up 3 bases, with 19 bases separating them. The CDR3 consists of 17 residues. CDR1 is SGHAT and CDR2 is FQNNGV in the germline V gene. The CDR3: CASSSLVATLNYNEQFF. CDR3 bases: TGTGCCAGCAGCTCGCTGGTAGCAACTTTAAACTACAATGAGCAGTTCTTC.

This chain links TRBV9 with TRBJ2-6, with D hard to call. The germline gives CDR1 SGDLS, CDR2 YYNGEE. The CDR3 consists of 16 residues. With 4 bases removed from V and 1 base from J, the gap between germline ends came to 12 bases. The CDR3 coding sequence is TGTGCCAGCAGCCCCGACATGCAATCTGGGGCCAACGTCCTGACTTTC. Translated, it gives CASSPDMQSGANVLTF.

The chain employs TRBV2 and TRBJ1-3, with D perhaps matching TRBD1 (5 bases). Looked up from germline, CDR1 is SNHLY and CDR2 is FYNNEI. This CDR3 is 16 amino acids long. The V end was cut by 7 bases, the J end by 4 bases, with 20 bases between. The CDR3 is CASNPAPGVWGNTIYF. The DNA for the CDR3 is TGTGCCAGCAATCCCGCTCCGGGGGTCTGGGGAAACACCATATATTTT.

The chain has TRBV29-1 and TRBJ1-3, with unresolved D. CDR3 size: 12 residues. V gave up 4 bases and J gave up 7 bases, with 11 bases separating them. CDR1 is SQVTM and CDR2 is ANQGSEA in the germline V gene. The CDR3 coding sequence is TGCAGCGTTGTTGCGGGATTGAACACCATATATTTT. Protein product: CSVVAGLNTIYF.

This chain links TRBV19 with TRBJ1-3; 7 bases match TRBD1. After removal of 3 bases from V and 2 bases from J, the junction contained 7 bases not matched to a gene. This CDR3 region has 16 residues. Germline V gene lookup returns CDR1 LNHDA and CDR2 SQIVND (reference sequence). Here the CDR3 reads CASSIGEGATGNTIYF. CDR3 in DNA: TGTGCCAGTAGTATCGGAGAGGGGGCTACTGGAAACACCATATATTTT.

J is TRBJ2-3 and V is TRBV5-4, with TRBD1 as a possible D gene (7 bases). The germline V gene encodes CDR1 SGHNT and CDR2 YYREEE (reference sequence). This CDR3 is built from 17 residues. Trimming left V 2 bases short and J 4 bases short, with 20 bases between. In nucleotides, the CDR3 is TGTGCCAGCAGCTTACCGACAGGGATTGGAGGGGCAGATACGCAGTATTTT. Translated, it gives CASSLPTGIGGADTQYF.

The rearrangement links TRBV15 to TRBJ1-2; 7 bases align to TRBD1. The CDR3 is 17 amino acids. Germline CDR1 and CDR2: LNHNV and YYDKDF (reference sequence). V was pared by 0 bases and J by 6 bases, with 13 bases of the junction left unmatched. CDR3 amino acids: CATSRDLQGTKTNGYTF. In nucleotides, the CDR3 is TGTGCCACCAGCAGAGATTTACAGGGGACAAAAACGAATGGCTACACCTTC.

This chain connects TRBV7-9 to TRBJ2-7, with 10 positions matching TRBD1. This CDR3 region has 15 residues. Trimming took 4 bases from V and 2 from J; bases not matched to a gene: 5. CDR1 and CDR2 from the germline V gene are SEHNR and FQNEAQ (reference sequence). The CDR3 here is CASSSGQGIAYEQYF. The CDR3, as DNA: TGTGCCAGCAGCTCGGGACAGGGGATCGCCTACGAGCAGTACTTC. Combining the CDR3 with reference TRBV7-9 and TRBJ2-7 gives the whole variable domain DTGVSQNPRHKITKRGQNVTFRCDPISEHNRLYWYRQTLGQGPEFLTYFQNEAQLEKSRLLSDRFSAERPKGSFSTLEIQRTEQGDSAMYLCASSSGQGIAYEQYFGPGTRLTVT.

V usage is TRBV29-1 and J usage is TRBJ2-1, with 8 bases that match TRBD2. Losses at the gene ends were 6 bases for V and 4 bases for J; bases not matched to a gene: 8. The CDR3 covers 14 residues. From germline, CDR1 is SQVTM and CDR2 ANQGSEA. The CDR3 is CSVKAGVLYNEQFF. For the CDR3, the DNA is TGCAGCGTGAAAGCGGGGGTATTATACAATGAGCAGTTCTTC.

V gene TRBV2 combines with J gene TRBJ2-5; 7 nucleotides align to TRBD2. The germline V gene has CDR1 SNHLY and CDR2 FYNNEI. Losses at the gene ends were 5 bases for V and 10 bases for J; bases not matched to a gene: 13. The CDR3 contains 14 residues. This CDR3 reads CASSLAETWGNQYF. The CDR3 nucleotides are TGTGCCAGCAGTCTAGCGGAGACCTGGGGAAACCAGTACTTC.

This sequence joins TRBV7-8 and TRBJ2-7, with 10 bases fitting TRBD2. Germline-derived CDR1 and CDR2 are SGHVS and FQNEAQ. This CDR3 is built from 14 residues. V lost 4 bases and J lost 2; bases outside the gene matches: 2. The DNA for the CDR3 is TGTGCCAGCAGCTCTAGCGGGAGCCCCTACGAGCAGTACTTC. This codes for CASSSSGSPYEQYF.

The chain employs TRBV4-2 and TRBJ2-3; D might be TRBD2 (6 bases). Trimming cost V 0 bases and J 4 bases, with 11 bases left between them. This CDR3 has 15 amino acids. Germline CDR1 LGHNA, CDR2 YNFKEQ. CDR3 bases: TGTGCCAGCAGCCAAGATACGGGAGAGGCAGATACGCAGTATTTT. Protein product: CASSQDTGEADTQYF.

This clone appeared a few times. The J gene is TRBJ1-5, the V gene TRBV6-6; 8 nucleotides agree with TRBD1. The CDR3 length is 16 residues. Germline CDR1 reads MNHNY; CDR2 reads SVGAGI (reference sequence). J lost 5 bases, V lost 3 bases, and 9 bases had no gene match. The CDR3: CASSYRGQGGDQPQHF. The CDR3 nucleotides are TGTGCCAGCAGTTATCGAGGACAGGGAGGGGATCAGCCCCAGCATTTT.

J is TRBJ1-6 and V is TRBV3-1 (or the pseudogene TRBV3-2), with D tentatively TRBD1 (6 bases). This CDR3 contains 15 residues. Deletions cut 4 bases from V and 1 base from J, with 8 bases between. Per the germline V gene, CDR1 is LGHDT and CDR2 is YNNKEL (reference sequence). The CDR3 sequence: CASSPRGSYNSPLHF. CDR3 in DNA: TGTGCCAGCAGCCCCAGGGGTTCCTATAATTCACCCCTCCACTTT.

J is TRBJ2-4 and V is TRBV29-1, with D perhaps TRBD2 (6 bases). The V end was cut by 0 bases, the J end by 3 bases, with 21 bases between. CDR1 is SQVTM, CDR2 ANQGSEA, per germline. This CDR3 is built from 18 residues. CDR3 region: CSVEDGLAPREGKNIQYF. For the CDR3, the DNA is TGCAGCGTTGAAGACGGGCTAGCGCCGAGAGAGGGCAAAAACATTCAGTACTTC.

V and J are TRBV2 and TRBJ1-5; 7 bases match TRBD1. V gave up 6 bases and J gave up 0 bases; unmatched junction bases: 5. The CDR3 contains 15 residues. In germline, CDR1 is SNHLY, CDR2 FYNNEI. CDR3 bases: TGTGCCAGCAGGGGACAGACTTATAGCAATCAGCCCCAGCATTTT. Protein sequence: CASRGQTYSNQPQHF. The complete variable domain, with remaining parts taken from reference TRBV2 and TRBJ1-5, reads EPEVTQTPSHQVTQMGQEVILRCVPISNHLYFYWYRQILGQKVEFLVSFYNNEISEKSEIFDDQFSVERPDGSNFTLKIRSTKLEDSAMYFCASRGQTYSNQPQHFGDGTRLSIL.

This chain uses TRBV7-2 with TRBJ2-2; weak D call: TRBD2 (5 bases). The CDR3 length is 13 residues. With 4 bases removed from V and 6 bases from J, the gap between germline ends came to 9 bases. The V gene's germline CDR1 is SGHTA and CDR2 FQGNSA. The CDR3 nucleotides read TGTGCCAGCAGCTCAACTAGGGCCGGGGAGCTGTTTTTT. It encodes CASSSTRAGELFF.

The chain employs TRBV7-9 and TRBJ1-4; 7 nucleotides line up with TRBD1. V was pared by 5 bases and J by 12 bases, with 6 bases of the junction left unmatched. From germline, CDR1 is SEHNR and CDR2 FQNEAQ (reference sequence). The CDR3 spans 12 residues. The DNA of the CDR3 is TGTGCCAGCAGCAAAAGACAGGGAGAACTGTTTTTT. Its protein is CASSKRQGELFF.

The gene calls are TRBV6-5 and TRBJ1-2, with D possibly being TRBD1 (5 bases). This CDR3 is 14 amino acids long. CDR1 MNHEY and CDR2 SVGAGI come from the germline V gene. Trimming took 6 bases from V and 6 from J, leaving 17 bases between them. The CDR3 region has the DNA TGTGCCAGCAGGCAGACTCAGGGAATCGATGGCTACACCTTC. Encoded protein: CASRQTQGIDGYTF.

The V and J genes are TRBV28 and TRBJ1-2; TRBD1 matches at 8 bases. The junction had 6 bases not matched to a gene; V was cut back by 4 bases and J by 2 bases. The CDR3 extends over 15 amino acids. Germline CDR1 MDHEN, CDR2 SYDVKM. The CDR3 DNA follows: TGTGCCAGCAGTTCTCCCCGGACAGGGAACTATGGCTACACCTTC. Translation: CASSSPRTGNYGYTF.

The chain is built from TRBV9 and TRBJ2-7, with 7 bases matching TRBD2. This CDR3 region has 15 residues. The trim removed 3 bases at V and 2 bases at J, leaving 8 bases unmatched. CDR1 is SGDLS, CDR2 YYNGEE, per germline. The CDR3 here is CASSASWGGAYEQYF. The CDR3 DNA sequence: TGTGCCAGCAGCGCCTCTTGGGGGGGGGCCTACGAGCAGTACTTC.